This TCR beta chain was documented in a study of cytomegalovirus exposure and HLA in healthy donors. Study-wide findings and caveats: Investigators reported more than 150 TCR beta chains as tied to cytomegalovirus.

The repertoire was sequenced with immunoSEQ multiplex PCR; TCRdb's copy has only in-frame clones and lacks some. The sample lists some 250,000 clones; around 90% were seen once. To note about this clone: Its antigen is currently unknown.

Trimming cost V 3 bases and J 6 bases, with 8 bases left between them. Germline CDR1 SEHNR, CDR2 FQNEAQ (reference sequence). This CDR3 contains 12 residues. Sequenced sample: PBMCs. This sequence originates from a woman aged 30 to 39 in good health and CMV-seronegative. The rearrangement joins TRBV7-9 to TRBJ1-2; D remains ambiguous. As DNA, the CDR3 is TGTGCCAGCAGCTTGGGTCTGAATGGCTACACCTTC. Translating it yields CASSLGLNGYTF. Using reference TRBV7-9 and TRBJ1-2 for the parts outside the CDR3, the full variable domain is DTGVSQNPRHKITKRGQNVTFRCDPISEHNRLYWYRQTLGQGPEFLTYFQNEAQLEKSRLLSDRFSAERPKGSFSTLEIQRTEQGDSAMYLCASSLGLNGYTFGSGTRLTVV.